This TCR beta chain was identified during a study of blood T cell repertoires in COVID-19 (dated by TCRdb to 2019 to 2021). Concerning the study at large: Collaborator samples came from the United States, Italy and Spain and covered acute and convalescent phases of COVID-19. The material from the prospective study consisted of cDNA or gDNA derived from T cells, B-cell-depleted T cells, or PBMCs. Subjects who had been exposed to COVID-19, were actively infected with it, or had recovered from it provided the deeply sampled blood TCRbeta repertoires that made up the dataset. The repertoires were released in a freely available public database meant as a resource for research on the immune response to SARS-CoV-2. Samples were obtained from the ongoing ImmuneRACE study (first 160 participants) and from about 1,300 subjects provided by 6 global collaborators. The sample metadata nearly always contained a de-identified subject ID, COVID-19 status, age in years and sex. Where available, HLA class I and class II types were obtained from metadata supplied by the sample provider rather than from assay-based typing.

From a lookup of the germline V gene (reference sequence), CDR1 and CDR2 are LNHNV and YYDKDF. The CDR3 has 14 amino acids, counting the end cysteine and phenylalanine. The retained sequence is limited to the CDR3, 42 bases, with the frame set at the first base. Relative to germline, V is 5 bases shorter and J is 6 bases shorter, with 11 bases between their ends. Paper-wide results and their limitations: The quantity of clinical and demographic metadata differed by source and by participant and was supplied without curation.

Whole blood was collected in K2EDTA tubes by collaborating institutions according to the institutions' own protocols. Collaborator samples were shipped for TCRbeta analysis as frozen whole blood, isolated PBMCs, or DNA extracted from either sample type. A word on this clone: Its antigen has not been determined. Base-call qualities are not available, and no considerably larger clone is one nucleotide away.

TCRbeta CDR3 regions were amplified from genomic DNA using the immunoSEQ Assay, a bias-controlled multiplex PCR. Under the source paper's analysis protocol: Within the assay, amplification of reference gene primers was used to estimate how many nucleated cells each sample contained. Sequence reads were collapsed and filtered to measure the absolute abundance of every unique TCRbeta CDR3 rearrangement. For each sample, productive Simpson clonality was calculated as the square root of Simpson's diversity index across productive rearrangements. As stored in TCRdb, this immuneACCESS dataset retains in-frame rearrangements with V and J assigned. A fraction of the clones does not appear; measured against another copy, unresolved V genes explain less than half of the discrepancy, and the remainder lacks a known reason. V, J and clone size were drawn from that table, and D and trimming were deduced from the DNA. A total of some 150,000 clones appear in this sample, around 80% of them only once. The top ten clonotypes cover 6% to 7.5% of the sample.

The chain couples TRBV15 to TRBJ1-6, with no reliable assignment of the D segment. The sequence derives from a human donor in a cohort sampled during active COVID-19. The specimen was peripheral blood. In nucleotides, the sequence is TGTGCCACCAGCCCCCAGGCGGGTAATTCACCCCTCCACTTT. The resulting protein is CATSPQAGNSPLHF.